This TCR beta chain was obtained from a study of post-analysis software for immune sequencing data. The CDR3 totals 17 residues. Germline loops: CDR1 MNHEY, CDR2 SVGAGI. Findings of the study overall: The study found TRBV5-6, TRBV5-1 and TRBV20-1 among a few TRBV segments more frequent in patients than controls.

TCR beta cDNA libraries had unique molecular identifiers. In TCRdb, the PCR reads were re-called with MiXCR into one record per CDR3 protein. The table has 180,000 or so distinct CDR3 sequences, roughly 30% seen once. This clonotype appeared once. The antigen is undetermined. With a much larger clone just one base away, this may be a read error. The sequence came from a girl aged 2-17 years with multiple sclerosis. The J gene is TRBJ2-5, the V gene TRBV6-5; D possibly matches TRBD1 or TRBD2 (5 bases each). The DNA matches TRBJ2-7 better at its end, which makes the J call doubtful. The specimen sequenced was blood. The CDR3 loop is CASSYISGGGESYEQYF. DNA for the CDR3: TGTGCCAGCAGTTACATCAGTGGGGGTGGAGAGTCCTACGAGCAGTACTTC.